The following is a T cell receptor beta chain sequence with its context. The V gene's germline CDR1 is SGHNT and CDR2 YYREEE (reference sequence). Trimming removed 4 bases from V and 2 bases from J, with 12 bases in between. The CDR3 length is 14 residues. This record comes from a study of blood T cell repertoires in COVID-19. Study summary: The cDNA or gDNA used as material had been derived from T cells, B-cell-depleted T cells, or PBMCs.

Some clones are missing from TCRdb's copy, which holds only in-frame ones; the method was immunoSEQ multiplex PCR. Of 220,000 or so clones in the sample, 82% were seen once. The sample comprised peripheral blood. The rearrangement joins TRBV5-4 to TRBJ1-2; possible D gene TRBD1, 5 bases. The receptor comes from a woman aged 80 or over with COVID-19, enrolled during active disease. In DNA form, the CDR3 reads TGTGCCAGCAGCCCTGACAGCTTCAACTATGGCTACACCTTC. This encodes CASSPDSFNYGYTF. Drawing the rest from reference TRBV5-4 and TRBJ1-2, the complete variable domain is ETGVTQSPTHLIKTRGQQVTLRCSSQSGHNTVSWYQQALGQGPQFIFQYYREEENGRGNFPPRFSGLQFPNYSSELNVNALELDDSALYLCASSPDSFNYGYTFGSGTRLTVV.